What follows describes a single TCR beta chain. The V and J ends lost 6 bases and 3 bases respectively, with 15 bases between them. The CDR3 is 14 amino acids. The germline gives CDR1 MGHDK, CDR2 SYGVNS. The data stem from a study of blood T cell repertoires in COVID-19. Study as a whole: COVID-19 samples, acute and convalescent, were from the United States, Italy and Spain. The cDNA or gDNA used as material had been derived from T cells, B-cell-depleted T cells, or PBMCs.

Under the authors' procedure: For nucleated cells, counts were estimated from reference gene primer amplification. Sequencing used immunoSEQ multiplex PCR; TCRdb keeps in-frame clones, though not all of them. For V, J and clone size, that table is used; D and trimming come from the DNA. The data show about 330,000 clones, roughly 90% seen once. The sequence was obtained from a woman in her forties or fifties with active or convalescent COVID-19. V and J are TRBV25-1 and TRBJ2-7; tentative D call: TRBD2 (6 bases). Sample: peripheral blood. The CDR3 sequence is CASRLSGGDYEQYF. CDR3 coding DNA: TGTGCCAGCAGGCTTTCCGGGGGAGACTACGAGCAGTACTTC.